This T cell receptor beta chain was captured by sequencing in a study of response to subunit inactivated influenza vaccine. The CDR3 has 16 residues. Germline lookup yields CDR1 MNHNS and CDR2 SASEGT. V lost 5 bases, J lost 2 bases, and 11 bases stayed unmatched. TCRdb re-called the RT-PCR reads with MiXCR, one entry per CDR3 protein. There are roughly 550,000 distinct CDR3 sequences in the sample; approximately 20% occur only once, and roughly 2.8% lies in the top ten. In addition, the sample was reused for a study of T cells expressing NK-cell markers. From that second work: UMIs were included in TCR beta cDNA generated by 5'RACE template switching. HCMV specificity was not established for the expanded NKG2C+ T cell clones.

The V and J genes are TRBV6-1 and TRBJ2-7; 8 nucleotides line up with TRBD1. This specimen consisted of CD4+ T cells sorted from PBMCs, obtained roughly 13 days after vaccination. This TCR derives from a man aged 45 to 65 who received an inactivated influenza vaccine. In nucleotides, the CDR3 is TGTGCCAGCAGTCCACAAGCCGGGACAGGAGCCTACGAGCAGTACTTC. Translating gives CASSPQAGTGAYEQYF.